This T cell receptor (beta chain) originates from a study of T cells after posttransplantation cyclophosphamide. Study conclusions and caveats: Later blood repertoires were often dominated by clones from the donor CD8+ memory compartment. TRB clonality was highly associated with recipient CMV seropositivity and reactivation. Skin or GI-infiltrating T cells shared few TRB sequences with blood.

Germline assignment: CDR1 LNHDA and CDR2 SQIVND (reference sequence). J lost 0 bases, V lost 7 bases, and 9 bases had no gene match. The CDR3 sequence is 17 residues long. Some clones are missing from TCRdb's copy, which holds only in-frame ones; the method was immunoSEQ multiplex PCR. The sample includes tens of thousands of clones, around 95% seen only once; the top ten take roughly 3%. The related graft donor's blood sample was taken on the day of bone marrow donation. Comment on this clone: Its specificity is not known.

The sequence was obtained from a woman aged 25 to 39 in good health and a related stem cell transplant donor. The sample comprised PBMCs. The rearrangement links TRBV19 to TRBJ2-4; the match to TRBD1 covers 10 bases. The chain's CDR3 is CASTPTGGLVAKNIQYF. For the CDR3, the DNA is TGTGCCAGTACCCCGACAGGGGGCCTTGTAGCCAAAAACATTCAGTACTTC. The full variable domain, its missing parts supplied by reference TRBV19 and TRBJ2-4, is DGGITQSPKYLFRKEGQNVTLSCEQNLNHDAMYWYRQDPGQGLRLIYYSQIVNDFQKGDIAEGYSVSREKKESFPLTVTSAQKNPTAFYLCASTPTGGLVAKNIQYFGAGTRLSVL.